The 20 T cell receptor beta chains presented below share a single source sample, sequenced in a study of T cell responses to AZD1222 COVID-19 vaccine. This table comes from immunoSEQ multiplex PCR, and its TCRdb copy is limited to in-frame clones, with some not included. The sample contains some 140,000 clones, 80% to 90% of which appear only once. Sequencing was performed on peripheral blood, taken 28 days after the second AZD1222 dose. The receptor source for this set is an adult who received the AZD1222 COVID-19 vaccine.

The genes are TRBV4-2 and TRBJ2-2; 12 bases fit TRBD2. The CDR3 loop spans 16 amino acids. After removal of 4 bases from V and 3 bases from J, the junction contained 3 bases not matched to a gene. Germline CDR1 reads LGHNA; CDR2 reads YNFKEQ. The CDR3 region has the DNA TGTGCCAGCAGCCCCCGGACTAGCGGGGACACCGGGGAGCTGTTTTTT. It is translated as CASSPRTSGDTGELFF.

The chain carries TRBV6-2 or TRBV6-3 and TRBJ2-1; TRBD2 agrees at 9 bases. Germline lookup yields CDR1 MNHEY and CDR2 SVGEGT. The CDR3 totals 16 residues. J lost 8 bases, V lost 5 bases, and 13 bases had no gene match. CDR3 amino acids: CASSPLAGAYMHEQFF. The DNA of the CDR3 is TGTGCCAGCAGTCCGTTAGCGGGAGCCTATATGCATGAGCAGTTCTTC.

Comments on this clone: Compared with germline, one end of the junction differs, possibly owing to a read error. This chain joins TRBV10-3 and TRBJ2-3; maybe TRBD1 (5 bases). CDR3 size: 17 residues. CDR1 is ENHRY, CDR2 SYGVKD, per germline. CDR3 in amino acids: CAITEQIETVSRDTQYF. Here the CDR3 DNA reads TGTGCCATCACCGAACAAATCGAGACAGTAAGCAGAGATACGCAGTATTTT.

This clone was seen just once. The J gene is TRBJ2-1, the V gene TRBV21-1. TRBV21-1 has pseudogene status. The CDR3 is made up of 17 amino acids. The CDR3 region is CASSPPGTGASYNEQFF. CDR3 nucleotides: TGTGCCAGCAGCCCCCCTGGAACGGGGGCCTCCTACAATGAGCAGTTCTTC.

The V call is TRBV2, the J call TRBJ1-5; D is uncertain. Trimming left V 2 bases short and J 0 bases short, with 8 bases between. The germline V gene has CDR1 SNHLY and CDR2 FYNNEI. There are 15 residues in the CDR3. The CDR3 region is CASSESTGSNQPQHF. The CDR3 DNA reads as TGTGCCAGCAGTGAATCGACCGGTAGCAATCAGCCCCAGCATTTT.

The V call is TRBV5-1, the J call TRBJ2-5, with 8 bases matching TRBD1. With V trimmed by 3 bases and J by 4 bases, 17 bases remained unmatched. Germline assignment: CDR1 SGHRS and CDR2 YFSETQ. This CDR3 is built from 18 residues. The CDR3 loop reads CASSSVSWGTGRAETQYF. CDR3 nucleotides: TGCGCCAGCAGCTCCGTTTCTTGGGGGACAGGCAGGGCAGAGACCCAGTACTTC.

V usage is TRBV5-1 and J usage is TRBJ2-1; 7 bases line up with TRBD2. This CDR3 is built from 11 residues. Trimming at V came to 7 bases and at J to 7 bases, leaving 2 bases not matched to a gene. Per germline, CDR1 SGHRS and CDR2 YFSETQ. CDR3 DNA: TGCGCCAGCTTCGGGAGGAATGAGCAGTTCTTC. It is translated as CASFGRNEQFF.

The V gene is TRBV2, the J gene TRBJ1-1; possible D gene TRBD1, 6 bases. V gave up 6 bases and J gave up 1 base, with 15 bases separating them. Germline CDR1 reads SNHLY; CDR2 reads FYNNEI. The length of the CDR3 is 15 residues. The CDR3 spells CASRARDIRNTEAFF. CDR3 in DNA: TGTGCCAGCAGGGCTAGGGACATTCGGAACACTGAAGCTTTCTTT.

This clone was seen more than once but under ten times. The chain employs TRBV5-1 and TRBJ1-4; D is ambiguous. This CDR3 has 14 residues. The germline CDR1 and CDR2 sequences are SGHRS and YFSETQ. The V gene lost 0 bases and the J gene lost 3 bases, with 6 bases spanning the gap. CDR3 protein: CASSLGAANEKLFF. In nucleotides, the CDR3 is TGCGCCAGCAGCTTGGGGGCGGCTAATGAAAAACTGTTTTTT.

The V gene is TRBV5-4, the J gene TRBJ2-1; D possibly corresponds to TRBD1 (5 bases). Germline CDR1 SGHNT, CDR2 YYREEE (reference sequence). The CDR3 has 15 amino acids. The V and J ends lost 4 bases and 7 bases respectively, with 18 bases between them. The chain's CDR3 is CASSPPETVGNEQFF. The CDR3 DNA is TGTGCCAGCAGCCCGCCCGAGACAGTAGGTAATGAGCAGTTCTTC.

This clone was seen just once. CDR3 sequence reads: CASSSTGGEEKLFF. Here the CDR3 DNA reads TGTGCCAGTAGTTCGACAGGGGGGGAGGAAAAACTGTTTTTT. J is TRBJ1-4 and V is TRBV19; 9 bases line up with TRBD1. There are 14 residues in the CDR3. The ends lost 5 bases at V and 8 bases at J; junction bases unmatched: 6. From germline, CDR1 is LNHDA and CDR2 SQIVND (reference sequence). Together with reference TRBV19 and TRBJ1-4, the CDR3 gives the full variable domain: DGGITQSPKYLFRKEGQNVTLSCEQNLNHDAMYWYRQDPGQGLRLIYYSQIVNDFQKGDIAEGYSVSREKKESFPLTVTSAQKNPTAFYLCASSSTGGEEKLFFGSGTQLSVL.

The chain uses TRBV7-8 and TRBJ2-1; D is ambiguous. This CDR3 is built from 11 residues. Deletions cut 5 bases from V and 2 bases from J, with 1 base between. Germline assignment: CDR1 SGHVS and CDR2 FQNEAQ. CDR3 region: CASSPYNEQFF. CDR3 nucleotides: TGTGCCAGCAGCCCCTACAATGAGCAGTTCTTC.

The CDR3 sequence is CASRWAGEAFF. The CDR3 nucleotides are TGTGCCAGCAGATGGGCTGGTGAAGCTTTCTTT. The rearrangement joins TRBV6-4 to TRBJ1-1; no firm D call. Between the trimmed V and J ends, which lost 6 bases and 7 bases, there was a span of 9 bases. The length of the CDR3 is 11 residues. Germline CDR1 MRHNA, CDR2 SNTAGT.

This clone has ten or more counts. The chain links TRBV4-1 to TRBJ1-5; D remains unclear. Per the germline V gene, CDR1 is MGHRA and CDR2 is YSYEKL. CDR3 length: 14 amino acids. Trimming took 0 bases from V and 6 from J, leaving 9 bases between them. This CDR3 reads CASSQEGGVQPQHF. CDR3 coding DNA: TGCGCCAGCAGCCAAGAAGGTGGAGTTCAGCCCCAGCATTTT.

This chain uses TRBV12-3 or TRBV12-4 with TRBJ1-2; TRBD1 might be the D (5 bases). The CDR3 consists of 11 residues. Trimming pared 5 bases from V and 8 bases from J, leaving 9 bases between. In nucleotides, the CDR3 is TGTGCCAGCAGTCAGGGCCCGGGCTACACCTTC. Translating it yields CASSQGPGYTF.

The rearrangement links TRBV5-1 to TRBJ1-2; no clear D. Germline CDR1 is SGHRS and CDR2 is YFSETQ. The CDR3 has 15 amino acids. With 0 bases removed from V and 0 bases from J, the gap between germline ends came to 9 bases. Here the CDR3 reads CASSLDGSANYGYTF. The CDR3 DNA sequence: TGCGCCAGCAGCTTGGACGGATCAGCTAACTATGGCTACACCTTC. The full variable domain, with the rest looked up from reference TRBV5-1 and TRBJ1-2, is KAGVTQTPRYLIKTRGQQVTLSCSPISGHRSVSWYQQTPGQGLQFLFEYFSETQRNKGNFPGRFSGRQFSNSRSEMNVSTLELGDSALYLCASSLDGSANYGYTFGSGTRLTVV.

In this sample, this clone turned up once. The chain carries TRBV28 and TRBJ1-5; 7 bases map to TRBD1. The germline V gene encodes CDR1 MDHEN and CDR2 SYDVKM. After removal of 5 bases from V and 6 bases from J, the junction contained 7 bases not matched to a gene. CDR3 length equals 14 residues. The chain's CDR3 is CASSQGGAVQPQHF. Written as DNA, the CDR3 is TGTGCCAGCAGTCAGGGGGGGGCTGTTCAGCCCCAGCATTTT.

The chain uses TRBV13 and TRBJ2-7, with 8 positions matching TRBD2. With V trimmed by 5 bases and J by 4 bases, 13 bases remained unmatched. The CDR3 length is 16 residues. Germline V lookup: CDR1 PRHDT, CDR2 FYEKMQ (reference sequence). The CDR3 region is CASSTQPSGGTYEQYF. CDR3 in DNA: TGTGCCAGCAGCACACAACCAAGCGGGGGAACTTACGAGCAGTACTTC.

This CDR3 is CATSDSRGGTQYF. The CDR3 DNA follows: TGTGCCACCAGTGATTCAAGAGGGGGGACCCAGTACTTC. The gene calls are TRBV24-1 and TRBJ2-5; a possible D gene is TRBD1 (6 bases). CDR3 length: 13 amino acids. With 2 bases removed from V and 7 bases from J, the gap between germline ends came to 10 bases. Germline CDR1 reads KGHDR; CDR2 reads SFDVKD.

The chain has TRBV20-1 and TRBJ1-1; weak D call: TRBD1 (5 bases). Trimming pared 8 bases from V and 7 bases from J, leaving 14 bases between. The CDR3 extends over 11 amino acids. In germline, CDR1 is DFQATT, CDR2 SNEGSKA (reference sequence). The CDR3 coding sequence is TGCAGTTCTGCGGGGCTGATTGAAGCTTTCTTT. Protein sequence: CSSAGLIEAFF.